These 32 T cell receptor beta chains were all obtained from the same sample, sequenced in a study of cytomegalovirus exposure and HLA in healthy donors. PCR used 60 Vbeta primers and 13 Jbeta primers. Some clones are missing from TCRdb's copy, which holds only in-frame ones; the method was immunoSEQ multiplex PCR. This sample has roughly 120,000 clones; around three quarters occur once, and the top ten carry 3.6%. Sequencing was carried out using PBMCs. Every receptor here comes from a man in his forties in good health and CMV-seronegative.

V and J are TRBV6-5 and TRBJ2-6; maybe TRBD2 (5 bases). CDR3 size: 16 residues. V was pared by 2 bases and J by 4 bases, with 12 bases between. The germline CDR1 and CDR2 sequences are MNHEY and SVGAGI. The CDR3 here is CASSYPSSGGANVLTF. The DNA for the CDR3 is TGTGCCAGCAGTTACCCCTCGTCGGGGGGGGCCAACGTCCTGACTTTC.

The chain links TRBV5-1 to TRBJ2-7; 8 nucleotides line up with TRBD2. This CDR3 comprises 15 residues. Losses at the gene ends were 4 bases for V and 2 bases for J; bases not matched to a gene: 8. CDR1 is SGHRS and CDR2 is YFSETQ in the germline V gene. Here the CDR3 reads CASSQRLAPTYEQYF. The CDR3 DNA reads TGCGCCAGCAGCCAGAGACTAGCGCCTACCTACGAGCAGTACTTC.

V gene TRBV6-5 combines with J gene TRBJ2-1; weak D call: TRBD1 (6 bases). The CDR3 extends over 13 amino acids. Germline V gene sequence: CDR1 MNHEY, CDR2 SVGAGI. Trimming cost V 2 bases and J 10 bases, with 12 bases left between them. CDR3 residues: CASSYGGFREQFF. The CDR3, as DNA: TGTGCCAGCAGTTACGGGGGCTTCCGGGAGCAGTTCTTC.

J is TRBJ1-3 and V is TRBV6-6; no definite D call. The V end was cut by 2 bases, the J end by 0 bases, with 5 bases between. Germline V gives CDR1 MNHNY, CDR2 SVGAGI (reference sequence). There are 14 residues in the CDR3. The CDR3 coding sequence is TGTGCCAGCAGTTACCCCGGCTCTGGAAACACCATATATTTT. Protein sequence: CASSYPGSGNTIYF.

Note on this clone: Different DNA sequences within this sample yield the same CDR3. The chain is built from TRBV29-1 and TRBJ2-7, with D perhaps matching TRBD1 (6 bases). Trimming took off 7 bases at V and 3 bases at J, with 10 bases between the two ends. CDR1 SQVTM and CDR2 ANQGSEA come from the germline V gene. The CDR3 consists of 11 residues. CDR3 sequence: CSAQGYYEQYF. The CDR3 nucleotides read TGCAGCGCACAGGGATACTACGAGCAGTACTTC.

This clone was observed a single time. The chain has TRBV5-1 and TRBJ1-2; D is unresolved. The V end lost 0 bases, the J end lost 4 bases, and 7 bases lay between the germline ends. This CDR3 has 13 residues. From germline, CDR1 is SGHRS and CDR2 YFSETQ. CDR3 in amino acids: CASSLGLSYGYTF. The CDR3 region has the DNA TGCGCCAGCAGCTTGGGACTGAGCTATGGCTACACCTTC.

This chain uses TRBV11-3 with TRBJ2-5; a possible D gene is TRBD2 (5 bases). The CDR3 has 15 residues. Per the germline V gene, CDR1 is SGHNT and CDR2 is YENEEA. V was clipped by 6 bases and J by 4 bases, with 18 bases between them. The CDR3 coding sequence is TGTGCCAGCAGGCCGTACATCGCGGGTGGAGAGACCCAGTACTTC. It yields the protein CASRPYIAGGETQYF.

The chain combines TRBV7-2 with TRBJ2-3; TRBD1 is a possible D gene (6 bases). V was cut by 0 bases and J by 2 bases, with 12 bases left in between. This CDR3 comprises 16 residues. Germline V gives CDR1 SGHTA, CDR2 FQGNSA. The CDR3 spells CASSLAQGLYTDTQYF. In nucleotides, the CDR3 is TGTGCCAGCAGCTTAGCACAGGGATTATACACAGATACGCAGTATTTT.

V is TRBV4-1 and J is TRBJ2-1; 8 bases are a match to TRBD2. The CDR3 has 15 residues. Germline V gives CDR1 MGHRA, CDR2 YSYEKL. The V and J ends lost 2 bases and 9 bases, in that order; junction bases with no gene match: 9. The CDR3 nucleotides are TGCGCCAGCAGCCAAACGGGGGGGCGGCATGGTGAGCAGTTCTTC. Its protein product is CASSQTGGRHGEQFF.

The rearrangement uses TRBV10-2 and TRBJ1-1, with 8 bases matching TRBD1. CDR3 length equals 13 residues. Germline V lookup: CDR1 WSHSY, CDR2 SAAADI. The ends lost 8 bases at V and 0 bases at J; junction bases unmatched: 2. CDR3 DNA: TGCGCCAGCTCAGGGGGCTTGAACACTGAAGCTTTCTTT. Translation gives CASSGGLNTEAFF.

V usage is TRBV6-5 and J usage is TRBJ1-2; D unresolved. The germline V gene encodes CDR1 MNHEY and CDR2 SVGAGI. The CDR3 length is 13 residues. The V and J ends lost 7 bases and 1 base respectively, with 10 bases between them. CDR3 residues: CASKADYNYGYTF. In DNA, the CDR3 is TGTGCCAGCAAGGCAGACTATAACTATGGCTACACCTTC.

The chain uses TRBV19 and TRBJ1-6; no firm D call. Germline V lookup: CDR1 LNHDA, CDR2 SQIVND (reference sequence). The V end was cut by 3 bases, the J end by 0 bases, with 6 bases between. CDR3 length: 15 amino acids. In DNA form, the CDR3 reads TGTGCCAGTAGTATGCTAAGCTCCTATAATTCACCCCTCCACTTT. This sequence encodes CASSMLSSYNSPLHF.

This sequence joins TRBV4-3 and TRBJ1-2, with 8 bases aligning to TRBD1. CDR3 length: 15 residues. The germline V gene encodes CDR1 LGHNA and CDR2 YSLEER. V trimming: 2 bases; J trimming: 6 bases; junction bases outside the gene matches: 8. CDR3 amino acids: CASSQRSRGQDGYTF. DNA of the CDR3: TGCGCCAGCAGCCAAAGAAGCAGGGGGCAAGATGGCTACACCTTC.

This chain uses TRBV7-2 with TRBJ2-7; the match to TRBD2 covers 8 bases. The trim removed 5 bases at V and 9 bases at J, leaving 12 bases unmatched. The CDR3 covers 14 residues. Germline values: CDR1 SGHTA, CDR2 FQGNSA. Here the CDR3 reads CASSPSGGLKGQYF. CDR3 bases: TGTGCCAGCAGCCCCTCGGGGGGGCTGAAGGGGCAGTACTTC. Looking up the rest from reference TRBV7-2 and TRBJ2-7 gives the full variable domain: GAGVSQSPSNKVTEKGKDVELRCDPISGHTALYWYRQSLGQGLEFLIYFQGNSAPDKSGLPSDRFSAERTGGSVSTLTIQRTQQEDSAVYLCASSPSGGLKGQYFGPGTRLTVT.

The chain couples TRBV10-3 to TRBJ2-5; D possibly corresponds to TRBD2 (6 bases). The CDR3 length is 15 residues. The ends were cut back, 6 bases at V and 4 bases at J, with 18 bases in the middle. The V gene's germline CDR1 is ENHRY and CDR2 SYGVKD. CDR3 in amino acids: CAIREGGVRSETQYF. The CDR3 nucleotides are TGTGCCATCAGGGAGGGAGGTGTGAGATCAGAGACCCAGTACTTC.

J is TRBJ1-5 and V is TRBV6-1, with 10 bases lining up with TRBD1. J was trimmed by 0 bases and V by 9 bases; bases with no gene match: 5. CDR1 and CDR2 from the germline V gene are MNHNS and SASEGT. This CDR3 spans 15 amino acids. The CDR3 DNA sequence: TGTGCCAGTTGGACAGGGGGGAATAGCAATCAGCCCCAGCATTTT. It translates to CASWTGGNSNQPQHF.

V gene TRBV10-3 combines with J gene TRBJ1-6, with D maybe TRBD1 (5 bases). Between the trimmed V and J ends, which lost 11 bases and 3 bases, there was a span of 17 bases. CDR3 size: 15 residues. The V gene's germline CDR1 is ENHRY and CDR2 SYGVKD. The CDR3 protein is CAPGEGTGYNSPLHF. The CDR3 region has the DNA TGTGCCCCCGGGGAGGGGACGGGCTATAATTCACCCCTCCACTTT.

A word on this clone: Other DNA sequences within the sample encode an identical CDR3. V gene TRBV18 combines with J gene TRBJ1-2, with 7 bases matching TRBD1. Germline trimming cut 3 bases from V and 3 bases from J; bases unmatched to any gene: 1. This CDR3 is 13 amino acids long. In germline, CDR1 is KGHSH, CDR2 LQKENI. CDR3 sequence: CASSPGTDYGYTF. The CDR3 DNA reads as TGTGCCAGCTCACCGGGGACAGACTATGGCTACACCTTC.

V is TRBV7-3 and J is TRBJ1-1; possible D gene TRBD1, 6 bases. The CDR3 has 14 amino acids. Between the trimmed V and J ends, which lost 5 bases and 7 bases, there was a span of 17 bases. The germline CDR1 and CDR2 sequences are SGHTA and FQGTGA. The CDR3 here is CASSENSIQGEAFF. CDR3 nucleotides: TGTGCCAGCAGCGAAAACTCCATACAGGGTGAAGCTTTCTTT. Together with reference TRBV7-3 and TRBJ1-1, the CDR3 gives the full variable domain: GAGVSQTPSNKVTEKGKYVELRCDPISGHTALYWYRQSLGQGPEFLIYFQGTGAADDSGLPNDRFFAVRPEGSVSTLKIQRTERGDSAVYLCASSENSIQGEAFFGQGTRLTVV.

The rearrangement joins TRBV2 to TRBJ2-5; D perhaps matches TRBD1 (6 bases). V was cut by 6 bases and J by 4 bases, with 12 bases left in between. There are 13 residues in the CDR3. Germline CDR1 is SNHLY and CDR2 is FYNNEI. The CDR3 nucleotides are TGTGCCAGCAGGGAGACAGGCGGAGAGACCCAGTACTTC. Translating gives CASRETGGETQYF.

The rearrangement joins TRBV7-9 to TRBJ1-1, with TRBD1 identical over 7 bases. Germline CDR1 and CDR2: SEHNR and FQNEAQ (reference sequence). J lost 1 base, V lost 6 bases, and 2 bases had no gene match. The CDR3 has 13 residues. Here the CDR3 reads CASRRTGNTEAFF. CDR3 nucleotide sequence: TGTGCCAGCAGGAGGACAGGGAACACTGAAGCTTTCTTT.

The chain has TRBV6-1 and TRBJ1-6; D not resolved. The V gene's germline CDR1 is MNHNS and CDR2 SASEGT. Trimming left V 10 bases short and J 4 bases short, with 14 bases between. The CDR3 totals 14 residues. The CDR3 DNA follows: TGTGCCACCACCAGGCGGGAATATAATTCACCCCTCCACTTT. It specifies CATTRREYNSPLHF.

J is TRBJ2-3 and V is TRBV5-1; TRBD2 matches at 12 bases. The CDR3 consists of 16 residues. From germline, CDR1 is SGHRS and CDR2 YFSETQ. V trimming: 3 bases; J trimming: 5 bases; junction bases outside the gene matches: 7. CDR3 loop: CASSSELAGGRDTQYF. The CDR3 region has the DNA TGCGCCAGCAGCTCCGAACTAGCGGGGGGCCGAGATACGCAGTATTTT.

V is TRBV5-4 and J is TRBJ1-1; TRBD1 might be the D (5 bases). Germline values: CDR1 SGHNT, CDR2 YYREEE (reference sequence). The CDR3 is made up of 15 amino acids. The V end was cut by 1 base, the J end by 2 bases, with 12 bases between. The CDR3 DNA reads TGTGCCAGCAGCTTGCAGGGCGGACTAAACACTGAAGCTTTCTTT. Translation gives CASSLQGGLNTEAFF.

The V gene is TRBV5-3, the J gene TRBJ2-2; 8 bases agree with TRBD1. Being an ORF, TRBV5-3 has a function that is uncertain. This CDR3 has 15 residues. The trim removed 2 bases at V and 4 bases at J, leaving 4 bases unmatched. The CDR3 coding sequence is TGTGCCAGAAGCTTTCAGGGGGCCTCCACCGGGGAGCTGTTTTTT. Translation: CARSFQGASTGELFF.

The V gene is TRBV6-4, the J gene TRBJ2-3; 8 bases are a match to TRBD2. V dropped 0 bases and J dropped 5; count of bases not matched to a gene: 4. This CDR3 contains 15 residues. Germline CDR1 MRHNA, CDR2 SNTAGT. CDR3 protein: CASSDSERELDTQYF. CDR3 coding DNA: TGTGCCAGCAGTGACTCCGAGCGGGAGTTAGATACGCAGTATTTT.

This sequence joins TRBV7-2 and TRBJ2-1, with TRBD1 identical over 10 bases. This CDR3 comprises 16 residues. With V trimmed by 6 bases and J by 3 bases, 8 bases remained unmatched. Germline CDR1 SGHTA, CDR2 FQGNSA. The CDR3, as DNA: TGTGCCAGCAGTGATAGGGGACAGGGGTTCTACAATGAGCAGTTCTTC. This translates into CASSDRGQGFYNEQFF.

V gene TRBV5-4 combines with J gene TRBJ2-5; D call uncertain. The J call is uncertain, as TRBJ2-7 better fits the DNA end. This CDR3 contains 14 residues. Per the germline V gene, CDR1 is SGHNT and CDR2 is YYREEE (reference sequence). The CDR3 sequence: CASSLRPSSYEQYF. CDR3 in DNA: TGTGCCAGCAGCTTGAGGCCTAGCTCCTACGAGCAGTACTTC.

The CDR3 loop reads CASSSQGGWSGELFF. CDR3 sequence (DNA): TGTGCCAGCAGTTCCCAGGGGGGATGGTCCGGGGAGCTGTTTTTT. The chain joins TRBV28 to TRBJ2-2, with D possibly being TRBD1 (7 bases). The CDR3 runs 15 residues. Deletions cut 4 bases from V and 6 bases from J, with 15 bases between. Germline CDR1 MDHEN, CDR2 SYDVKM.

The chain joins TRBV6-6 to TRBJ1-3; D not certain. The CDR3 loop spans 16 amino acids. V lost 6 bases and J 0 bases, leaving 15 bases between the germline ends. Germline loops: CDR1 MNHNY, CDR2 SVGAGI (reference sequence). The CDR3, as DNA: TGTGCCAGCAGACCACGAGCCGATGACTCTGGAAACACCATATATTTT. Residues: CASRPRADDSGNTIYF.

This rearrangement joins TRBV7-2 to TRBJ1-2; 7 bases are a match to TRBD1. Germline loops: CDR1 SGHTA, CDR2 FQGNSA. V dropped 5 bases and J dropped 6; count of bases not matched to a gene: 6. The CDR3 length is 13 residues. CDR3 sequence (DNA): TGTGCCAGCAGCCGAGACAGGGCGGATGGCTACACCTTC. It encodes CASSRDRADGYTF.

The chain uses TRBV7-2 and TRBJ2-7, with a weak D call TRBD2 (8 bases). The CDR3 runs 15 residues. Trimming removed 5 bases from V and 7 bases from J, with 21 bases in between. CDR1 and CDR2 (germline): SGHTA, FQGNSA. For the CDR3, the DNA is TGTGCCAGCAGCCGCACCCGGACAGGCGGGGGGGAGCAGTACTTC. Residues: CASSRTRTGGGEQYF.